This TCR beta chain came from a study of T cell changes during pregnancy in multiple sclerosis. TCRdb's copy holds only in-frame clones and misses some; the assay was immunoSEQ multiplex PCR. The sample consists of roughly 99,000 clones, approximately 90% of them appearing once. Germline assignment: CDR1 MNHEY and CDR2 SMNVEV (reference sequence). The CDR3 consists of 16 residues. The ends lost 4 bases at V and 5 bases at J; junction bases unmatched: 11. Sequencing was performed on peripheral blood, taken after pregnancy. The V call is TRBV27, the J call TRBJ2-5; TRBD1 matches at 9 bases. The clonotype originates from a female donor in good health, enrolled as a control in a pregnancy study. CDR3 DNA: TGTGCCAGCAGTTCATCCCCCAGGACAGGGGTTGAGACCCAGTACTTC. This gives the protein CASSSSPRTGVETQYF.